The rows below give T cell receptor beta chains drawn from one sample of a study of T-cell reconstitution after alpha-beta-depleted transplantation in children. TCRdb ran MiXCR on the PCR reads and lists one entry per CDR3 protein. The sample lists some 500,000 distinct CDR3 sequences, about 31% seen once, with approximately 2.3% in the top ten. The sequenced sample was PBMCs from the stem cell graft donor, obtained from the stem cell graft. The receptors here all came from a human donor who donated a stem cell graft to a child with aplastic anemia. Each CDR3 is given with its conserved first and last residue.

v_call: TRBV29-1; j_call: TRBJ2-1; cdr3_length: 13; cdr3_aa: CSVEARVGNEQFF
v_call: TRBV5-6; j_call: TRBJ2-4; cdr3_length: 12; cdr3_aa: CASSLDRGNQYF
v_call: TRBV9; j_call: TRBJ2-5; cdr3_length: 16; cdr3_aa: CASSVLISGTQETQYF
v_call: TRBV29-1; j_call: TRBJ2-7; cdr3_length: 12; cdr3_aa: CSVWQGGNEQYF
v_call: TRBV5-1; j_call: TRBJ2-7; cdr3_length: 13; cdr3_aa: CASSFNPNYEQYF
v_call: TRBV29-1; j_call: TRBJ1-5; cdr3_length: 18; cdr3_aa: CSVNRDRGLRYSNQPQHF
v_call: TRBV7-9; j_call: TRBJ2-1; cdr3_length: 15; cdr3_aa: CASSLDRTAALEEFF
v_call: TRBV28; j_call: TRBJ2-2; cdr3_length: 15; cdr3_aa: CASSFRGARTGELFF
v_call: TRBV25-1; j_call: TRBJ1-2; cdr3_length: 14; cdr3_aa: CASSELQTASGYTF
v_call: TRBV7-2; j_call: TRBJ2-1; cdr3_length: 14; cdr3_aa: CASSSGLGGDEQFF
v_call: TRBV18; j_call: TRBJ1-5; cdr3_length: 15; cdr3_aa: CASSPGTGLNQPQHF
v_call: TRBV29-1; j_call: TRBJ2-1; cdr3_length: 13; cdr3_aa: CSVVLGTSHEQFF
v_call: TRBV5-4; j_call: TRBJ1-2; cdr3_length: 15; cdr3_aa: CASSMRSGRRDGYTF
v_call: TRBV18; j_call: TRBJ1-5; cdr3_length: 14; cdr3_aa: CASSNQGANQPQHF
v_call: TRBV12-3/TRBV12-4; j_call: TRBJ1-1; cdr3_length: 14; cdr3_aa: CASSFVEVGTEAFF
v_call: TRBV20-1; j_call: TRBJ2-1; cdr3_length: 11; cdr3_aa: CRPASANEQFF
v_call: TRBV12-3/TRBV12-4; j_call: TRBJ2-1; cdr3_length: 14; cdr3_aa: CASSLGLAGEVGFF